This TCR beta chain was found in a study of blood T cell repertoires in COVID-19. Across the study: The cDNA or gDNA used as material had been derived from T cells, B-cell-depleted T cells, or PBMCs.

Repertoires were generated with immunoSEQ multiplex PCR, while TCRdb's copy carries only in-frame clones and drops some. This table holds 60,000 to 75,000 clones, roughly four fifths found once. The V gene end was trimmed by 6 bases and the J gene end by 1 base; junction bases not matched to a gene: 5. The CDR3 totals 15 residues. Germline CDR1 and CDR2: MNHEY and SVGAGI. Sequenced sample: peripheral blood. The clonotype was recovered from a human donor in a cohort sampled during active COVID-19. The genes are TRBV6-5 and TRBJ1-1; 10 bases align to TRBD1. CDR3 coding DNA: TGTGCCAGCAGAGGACAGGGGGGGACGAACACTGAAGCTTTCTTT. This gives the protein CASRGQGGTNTEAFF.